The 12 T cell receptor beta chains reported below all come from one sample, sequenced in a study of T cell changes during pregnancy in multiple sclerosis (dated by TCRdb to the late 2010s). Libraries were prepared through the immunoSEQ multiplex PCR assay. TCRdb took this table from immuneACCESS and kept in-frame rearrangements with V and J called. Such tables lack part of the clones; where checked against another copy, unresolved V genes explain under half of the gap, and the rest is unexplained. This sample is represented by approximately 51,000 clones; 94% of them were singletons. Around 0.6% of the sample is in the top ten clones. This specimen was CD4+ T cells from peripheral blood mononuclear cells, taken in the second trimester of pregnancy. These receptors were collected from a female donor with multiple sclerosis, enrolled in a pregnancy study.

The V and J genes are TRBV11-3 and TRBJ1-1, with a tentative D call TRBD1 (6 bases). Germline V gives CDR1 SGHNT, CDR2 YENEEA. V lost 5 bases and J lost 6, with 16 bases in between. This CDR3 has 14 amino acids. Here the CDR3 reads CASSRGDRQSEAFF. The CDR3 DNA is TGTGCCAGCAGCCGGGGCGACAGGCAGTCTGAAGCTTTCTTT.

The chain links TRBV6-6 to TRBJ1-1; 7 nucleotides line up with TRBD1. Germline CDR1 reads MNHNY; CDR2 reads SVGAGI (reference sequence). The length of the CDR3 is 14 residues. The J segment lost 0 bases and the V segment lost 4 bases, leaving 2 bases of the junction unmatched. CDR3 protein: CASSSTGLNTEAFF. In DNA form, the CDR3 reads TGTGCCAGCAGTTCGACAGGGTTGAACACTGAAGCTTTCTTT.

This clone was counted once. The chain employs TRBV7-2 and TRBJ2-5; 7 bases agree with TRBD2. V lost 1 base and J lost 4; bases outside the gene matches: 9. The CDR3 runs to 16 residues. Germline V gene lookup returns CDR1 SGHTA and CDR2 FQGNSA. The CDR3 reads CASSLERAGIGETQYF. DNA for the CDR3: TGTGCCAGCAGCTTAGAACGAGCGGGGATAGGAGAGACCCAGTACTTC. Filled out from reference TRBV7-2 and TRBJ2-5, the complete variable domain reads GAGVSQSPSNKVTEKGKDVELRCDPISGHTALYWYRQSLGQGLEFLIYFQGNSAPDKSGLPSDRFSAERTGGSVSTLTIQRTQQEDSAVYLCASSLERAGIGETQYFGPGTRLLVL.

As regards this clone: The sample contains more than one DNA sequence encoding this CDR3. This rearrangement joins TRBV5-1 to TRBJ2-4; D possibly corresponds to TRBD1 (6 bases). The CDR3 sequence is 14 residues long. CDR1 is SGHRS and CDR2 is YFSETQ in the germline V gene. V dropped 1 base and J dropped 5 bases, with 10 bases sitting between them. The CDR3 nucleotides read TGCGCCAGCAGCTTGAGACAGGCCGAAAACATTCAGTACTTC. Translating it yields CASSLRQAENIQYF.

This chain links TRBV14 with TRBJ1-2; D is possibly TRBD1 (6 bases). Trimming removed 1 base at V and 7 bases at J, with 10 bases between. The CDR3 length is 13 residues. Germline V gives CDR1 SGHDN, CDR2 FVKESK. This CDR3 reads CASSQVRGTGYTF. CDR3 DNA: TGTGCCAGCAGCCAAGTAAGGGGGACTGGCTACACCTTC. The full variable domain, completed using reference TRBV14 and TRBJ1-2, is EAGVTQFPSHSVIEKGQTVTLRCDPISGHDNLYWYRRVMGKEIKFLLHFVKESKQDESGMPNNRFLAERTGGTYSTLKVQPAELEDSGVYFCASSQVRGTGYTFGSGTRLTVV.

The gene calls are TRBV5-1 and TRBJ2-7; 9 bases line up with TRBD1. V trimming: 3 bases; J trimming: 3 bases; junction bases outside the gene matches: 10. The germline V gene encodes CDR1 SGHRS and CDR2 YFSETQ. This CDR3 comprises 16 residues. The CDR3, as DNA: TGCGCCAGCAGCTGGGGACAGGGACCGATCCACTACGAGCAGTACTTC. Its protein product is CASSWGQGPIHYEQYF.

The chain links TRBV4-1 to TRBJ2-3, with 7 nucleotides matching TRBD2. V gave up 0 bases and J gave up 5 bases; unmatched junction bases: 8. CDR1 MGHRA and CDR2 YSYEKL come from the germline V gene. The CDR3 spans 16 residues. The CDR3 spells CASSQEGAGRGDTQYF. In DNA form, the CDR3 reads TGCGCCAGCAGCCAAGAAGGAGCGGGGCGCGGAGATACGCAGTATTTT.

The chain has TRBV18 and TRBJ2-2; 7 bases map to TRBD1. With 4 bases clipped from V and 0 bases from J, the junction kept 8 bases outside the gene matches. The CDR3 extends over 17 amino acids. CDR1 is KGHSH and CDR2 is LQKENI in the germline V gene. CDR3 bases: TGTGCCAGCTCACTTTCCAACAGGGGCGCGAACACCGGGGAGCTGTTTTTT. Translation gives CASSLSNRGANTGELFF.

The CDR3 DNA follows: TGTGCCAGCGGACGGAGTAGCGGGGGGGCGAAGGATACGCAGTATTTT. This sequence encodes CASGRSSGGAKDTQYF. V is TRBV6-4 and J is TRBJ2-3; 11 bases line up with TRBD2. J lost 6 bases, V lost 8 bases, and 13 bases had no gene match. The CDR3 spans 16 residues. Germline CDR1 reads MRHNA; CDR2 reads SNTAGT.

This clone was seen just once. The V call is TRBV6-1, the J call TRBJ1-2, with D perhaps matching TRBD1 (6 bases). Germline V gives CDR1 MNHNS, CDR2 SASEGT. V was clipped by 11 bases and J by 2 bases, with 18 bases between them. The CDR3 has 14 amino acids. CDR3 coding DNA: TGTGCCTCAACCTGGGGGCAGACCAACTATGGCTACACCTTC. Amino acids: CASTWGQTNYGYTF.

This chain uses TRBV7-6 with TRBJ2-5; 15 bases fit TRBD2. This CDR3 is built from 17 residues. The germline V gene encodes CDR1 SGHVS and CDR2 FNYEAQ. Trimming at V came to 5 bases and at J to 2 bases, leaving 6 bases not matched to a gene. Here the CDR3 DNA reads TGTGCCAGCAGCACTGGACTAGCGGGGGGGCCGCAAGAGACCCAGTACTTC. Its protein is CASSTGLAGGPQETQYF.

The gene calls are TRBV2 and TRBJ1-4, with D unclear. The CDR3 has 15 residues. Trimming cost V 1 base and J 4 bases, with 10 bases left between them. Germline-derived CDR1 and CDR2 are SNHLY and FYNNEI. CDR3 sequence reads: CASSEVPEVNEKLFF. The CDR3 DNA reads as TGTGCCAGCAGTGAAGTGCCAGAAGTTAATGAAAAACTGTTTTTT.